This paragraph reports one TCR beta chain. Its antigen is undetermined. Regions amplified from RNA transcripts were the TCR beta CDR3 regions. The HTBI primer set was used in a first-round RT-PCR of the TCR CDR3. TCRdb fed the multiplex PCR reads into MiXCR, producing one record per CDR3 protein. The profile shows about 600,000 distinct CDR3 sequences, more than 13% of them singletons. In germline, CDR1 is ENHRY, CDR2 SYGVKD. The CDR3 sequence is 15 residues long. The ends were cut back, 8 bases at V and 0 bases at J, with 14 bases in the middle. Patients showing uncontrolled infection, other autoimmune disease, pregnancy or lactation were ineligible. The source of the sample is a study of T cells in Graves' hyperthyroidism and ophthalmopathy. Across the whole study: The authors collected peripheral blood at initial diagnosis, before any treatment.

Study-level points and caveats: In blood, most of the thyroid clonotypes expanded above 0.001 were also present.

This TCR was sampled from a woman aged 18-29 years with Graves' ophthalmopathy. Source material: blood. The chain recombines TRBV10-3 with TRBJ2-1; TRBD1 is a possible D gene (6 bases). The CDR3 reads CAIAIRDTSYNEQFF. The CDR3 coding sequence is TGTGCCATCGCGATACGGGACACCTCCTACAATGAGCAGTTCTTC.